This TCR beta chain comes out of a study of T-cell reconstitution after alpha-beta-depleted transplantation in children. This clonotype was observed at least ten times. Unique molecular identifiers were incorporated when the TCRbeta library was constructed. TCRdb re-called the PCR reads with MiXCR, one entry per CDR3 protein. The sample consists of about 240,000 distinct CDR3 sequences, under 30% of them appearing once. CDR1 is MRHNA and CDR2 is SNTAGT in the germline V gene. V lost 4 bases and J 0 bases, leaving 8 bases between the germline ends. This CDR3 spans 14 amino acids. This rearrangement joins TRBV6-4 to TRBJ2-3, with D perhaps TRBD2 (6 bases). The clonotype originates from a girl aged 2 to 10 with Fanconi anemia, due to receive a stem cell transplant. Sequences were derived from PBMCs, sampled before TCRalphabeta/CD19-depleted stem cell transplant. CDR3 in DNA: TGTGCCAGCAGTGCCGGGACTAGCACAGATACGCAGTATTTT. This gives the protein CASSAGTSTDTQYF.